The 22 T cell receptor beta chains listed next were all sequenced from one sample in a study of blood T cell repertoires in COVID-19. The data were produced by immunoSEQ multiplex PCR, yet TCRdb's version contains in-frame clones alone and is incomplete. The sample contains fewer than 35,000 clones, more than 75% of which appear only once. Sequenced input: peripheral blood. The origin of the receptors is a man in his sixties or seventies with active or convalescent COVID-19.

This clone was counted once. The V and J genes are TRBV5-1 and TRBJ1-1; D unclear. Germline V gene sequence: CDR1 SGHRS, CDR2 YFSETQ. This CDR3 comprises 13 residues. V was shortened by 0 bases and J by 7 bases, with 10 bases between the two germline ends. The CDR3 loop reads CASSLDEVSEAFF. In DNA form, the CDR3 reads TGCGCCAGCAGCTTGGACGAGGTCAGTGAAGCTTTCTTT.

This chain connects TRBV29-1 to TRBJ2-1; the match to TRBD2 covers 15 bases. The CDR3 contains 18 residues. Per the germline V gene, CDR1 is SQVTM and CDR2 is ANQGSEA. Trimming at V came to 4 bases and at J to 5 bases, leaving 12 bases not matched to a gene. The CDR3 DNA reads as TGCAGCGTTGGGACTAGCGGGAGGGCCGGTAGACGGAACAATGAGCAGTTCTTC. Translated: CSVGTSGRAGRRNNEQFF.

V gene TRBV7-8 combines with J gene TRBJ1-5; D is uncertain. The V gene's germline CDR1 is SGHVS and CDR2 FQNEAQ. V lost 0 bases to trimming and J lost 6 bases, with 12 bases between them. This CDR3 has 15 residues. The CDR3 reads CASSLAPEAGQPQHF. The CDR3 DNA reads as TGTGCCAGCAGCTTAGCGCCAGAGGCCGGTCAGCCCCAGCATTTT.

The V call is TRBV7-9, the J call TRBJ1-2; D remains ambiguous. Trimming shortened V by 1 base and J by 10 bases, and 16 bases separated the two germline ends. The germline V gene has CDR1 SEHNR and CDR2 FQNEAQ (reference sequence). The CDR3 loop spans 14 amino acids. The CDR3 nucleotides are TGTGCCAGCAGCTTAGAAGTTCCCAACATGCCCTACACCTTC. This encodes CASSLEVPNMPYTF.

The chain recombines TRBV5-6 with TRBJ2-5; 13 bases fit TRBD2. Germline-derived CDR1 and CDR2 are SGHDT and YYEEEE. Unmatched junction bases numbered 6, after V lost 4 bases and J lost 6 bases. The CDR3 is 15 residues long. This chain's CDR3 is CASSPGTSGVQTQYF. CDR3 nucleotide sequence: TGTGCCAGCAGCCCGGGGACTAGCGGGGTGCAGACCCAGTACTTC. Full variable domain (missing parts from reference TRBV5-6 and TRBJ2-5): DAGVTQSPTHLIKTRGQQVTLRCSPKSGHDTVSWYQQALGQGPQFIFQYYEEEERQRGNFPDRFSGHQFPNYSSELNVNALLLGDSALYLCASSPGTSGVQTQYFGPGTRLLVL.

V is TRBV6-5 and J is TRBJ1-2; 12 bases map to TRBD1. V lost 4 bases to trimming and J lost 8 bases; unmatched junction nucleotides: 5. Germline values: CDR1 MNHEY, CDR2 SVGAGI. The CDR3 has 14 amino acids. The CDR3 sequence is CASSSRDRGLGYTF. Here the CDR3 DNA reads TGTGCCAGCAGTTCCCGGGACAGGGGGCTGGGCTACACCTTC.

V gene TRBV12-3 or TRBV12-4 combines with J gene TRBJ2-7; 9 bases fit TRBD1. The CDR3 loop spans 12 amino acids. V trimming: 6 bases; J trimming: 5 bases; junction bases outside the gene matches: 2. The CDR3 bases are TGTGCCAGCAGGGGGACAGGGAACGAGCAGTACTTC. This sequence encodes CASRGTGNEQYF.

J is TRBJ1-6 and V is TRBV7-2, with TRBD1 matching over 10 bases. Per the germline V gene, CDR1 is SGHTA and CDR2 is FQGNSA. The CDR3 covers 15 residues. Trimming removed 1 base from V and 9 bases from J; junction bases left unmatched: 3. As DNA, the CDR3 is TGTGCCAGCAGCTTAGTAGGACAGGGGGGTTCACCCCTCCACTTT. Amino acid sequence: CASSLVGQGGSPLHF.

The CDR3: CASSQSAGVPYEQYV. CDR3 DNA sequence: TGCGCCAGCAGCCAATCAGCGGGAGTCCCCTACGAGCAGTACGTC. This rearrangement joins TRBV5-1 to TRBJ2-7; 8 nucleotides align to TRBD2. CDR3 size: 15 residues. Looked up from germline, CDR1 is SGHRS and CDR2 is YFSETQ. V was pared by 4 bases and J by 2 bases, with 8 bases of the junction left unmatched.

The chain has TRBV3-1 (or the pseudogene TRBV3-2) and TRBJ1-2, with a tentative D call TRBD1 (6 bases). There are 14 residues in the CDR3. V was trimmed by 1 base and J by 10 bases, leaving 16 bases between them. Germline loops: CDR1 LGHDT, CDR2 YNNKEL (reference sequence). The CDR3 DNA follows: TGTGCCAGCAGCCAAGGGGGGACATTAGGCTCCTACACCTTC. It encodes CASSQGGTLGSYTF.

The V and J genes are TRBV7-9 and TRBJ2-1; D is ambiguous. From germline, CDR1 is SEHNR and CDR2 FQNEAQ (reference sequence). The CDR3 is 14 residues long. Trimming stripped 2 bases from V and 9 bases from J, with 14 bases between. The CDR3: CASSLFGSPGEQFF. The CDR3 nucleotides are TGTGCCAGCAGCTTATTTGGCTCGCCGGGTGAGCAGTTCTTC.

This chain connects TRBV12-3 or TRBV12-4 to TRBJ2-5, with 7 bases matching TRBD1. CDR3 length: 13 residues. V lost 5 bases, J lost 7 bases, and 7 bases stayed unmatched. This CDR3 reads CASSPGTAVTQYF. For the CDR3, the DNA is TGTGCCAGCAGTCCCGGGACAGCCGTGACCCAGTACTTC.

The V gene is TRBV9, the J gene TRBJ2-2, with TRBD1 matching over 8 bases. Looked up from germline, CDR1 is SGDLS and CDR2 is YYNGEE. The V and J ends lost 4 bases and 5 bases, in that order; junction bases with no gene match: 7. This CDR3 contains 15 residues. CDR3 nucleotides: TGTGCCAGCAGCTCCCAGGGGGCGCTGACCGGGGAGCTGTTTTTT. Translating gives CASSSQGALTGELFF.

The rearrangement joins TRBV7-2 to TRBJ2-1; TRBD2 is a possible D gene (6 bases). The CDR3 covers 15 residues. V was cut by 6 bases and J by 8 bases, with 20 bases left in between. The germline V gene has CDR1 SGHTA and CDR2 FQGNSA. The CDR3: CASRPPGGGWDEQFF. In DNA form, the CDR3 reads TGTGCCAGCAGACCCCCCGGAGGAGGGTGGGATGAGCAGTTCTTC.

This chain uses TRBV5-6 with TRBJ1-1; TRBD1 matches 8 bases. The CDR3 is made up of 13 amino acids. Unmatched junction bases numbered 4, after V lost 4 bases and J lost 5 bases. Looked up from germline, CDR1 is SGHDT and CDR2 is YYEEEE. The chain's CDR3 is CASSRRGLTEAFF. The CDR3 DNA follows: TGTGCCAGCAGCCGCAGGGGGCTAACTGAAGCTTTCTTT.

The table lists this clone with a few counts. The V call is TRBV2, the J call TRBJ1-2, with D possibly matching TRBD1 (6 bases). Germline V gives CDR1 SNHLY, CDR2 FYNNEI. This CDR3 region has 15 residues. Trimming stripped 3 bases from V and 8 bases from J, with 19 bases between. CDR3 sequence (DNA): TGTGCCAGCAGTGAGATGGGCAGGGGAAGAGAAGGCTACACCTTC. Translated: CASSEMGRGREGYTF.

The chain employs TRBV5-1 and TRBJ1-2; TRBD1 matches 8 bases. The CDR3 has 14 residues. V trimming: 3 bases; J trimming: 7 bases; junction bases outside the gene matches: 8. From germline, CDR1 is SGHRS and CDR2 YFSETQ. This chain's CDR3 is CASSYGQGGTGYTF. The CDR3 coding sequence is TGCGCCAGCAGCTACGGACAGGGAGGTACTGGCTACACCTTC.

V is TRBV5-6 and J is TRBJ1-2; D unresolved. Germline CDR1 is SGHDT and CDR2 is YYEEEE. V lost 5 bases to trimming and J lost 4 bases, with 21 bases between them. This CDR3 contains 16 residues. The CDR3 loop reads CASRLRVLGVGYGYTF. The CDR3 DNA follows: TGTGCCAGCAGACTGAGAGTACTTGGTGTTGGCTATGGCTACACCTTC.

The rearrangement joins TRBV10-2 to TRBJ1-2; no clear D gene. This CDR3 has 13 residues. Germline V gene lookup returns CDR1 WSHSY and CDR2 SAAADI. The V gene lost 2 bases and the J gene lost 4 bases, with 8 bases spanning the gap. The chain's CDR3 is CASSEAAIYGYTF. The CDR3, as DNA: TGCGCCAGCAGTGAGGCGGCCATCTATGGCTACACCTTC.

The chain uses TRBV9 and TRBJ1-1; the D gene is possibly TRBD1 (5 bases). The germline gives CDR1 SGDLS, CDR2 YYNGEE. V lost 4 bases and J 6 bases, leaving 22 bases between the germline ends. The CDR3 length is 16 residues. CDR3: CASSPNRSRAGAEAFF. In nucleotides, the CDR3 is TGTGCCAGCAGCCCCAACAGGTCCCGAGCTGGGGCTGAAGCTTTCTTT.

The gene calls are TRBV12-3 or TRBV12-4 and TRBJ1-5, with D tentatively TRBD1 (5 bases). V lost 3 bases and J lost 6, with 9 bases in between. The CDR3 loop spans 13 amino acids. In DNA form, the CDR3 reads TGTGCCAGCAGTTTTTGGGGCGGTCAGCCCCAGCATTTT. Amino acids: CASSFWGGQPQHF.

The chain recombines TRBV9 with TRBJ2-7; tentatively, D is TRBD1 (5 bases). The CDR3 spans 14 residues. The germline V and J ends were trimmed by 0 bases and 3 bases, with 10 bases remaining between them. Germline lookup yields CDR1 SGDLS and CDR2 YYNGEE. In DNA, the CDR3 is TGTGCCAGCAGCGTAGGGGGCAGAAACTACGAGCAGTACTTC. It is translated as CASSVGGRNYEQYF.